This T cell receptor beta chain was profiled in a study of shared clonotypes between healthy human individuals. General observations from the study: Represented genetic and exposure-history diversity was restricted by having few donors.

Germline V CDR1 and CDR2: SGHRS, YFSETQ. V shed 4 bases and J 3 bases; nucleotides not matched to a gene: 6. CDR3 size: 14 residues. This clone appeared once. Its specificity is not known. For every subset, genomic DNA was evenly distributed across several immunoSEQ plates. Only in-frame clones appear in the TCRdb table, and some are missing; sequencing was by immunoSEQ multiplex PCR. Seen here are about 1.9 million clones, about 94% observed once, and the top ten hold about 1.6%. Naive CD8 isolation took CD45RO-negative cells positively selected for CCR7 and excluded terminally differentiated effector memory CD45RA+ cells.

The sample taken for sequencing was naive CD8+ T cells from PBMCs. The V and J genes are TRBV5-1 and TRBJ2-7; TRBD1 agrees at 8 bases. The sequence came from a man between 18 and 35 years old in good health. Some clones in this sample may be carry-over from other donors' samples. CDR3 protein: CASSGGQGLYEQYF. CDR3 nucleotide sequence: TGCGCCAGCAGCGGTGGACAGGGTCTCTACGAGCAGTACTTC. Drawing the rest from reference TRBV5-1 and TRBJ2-7, the complete variable domain is KAGVTQTPRYLIKTRGQQVTLSCSPISGHRSVSWYQQTPGQGLQFLFEYFSETQRNKGNFPGRFSGRQFSNSRSEMNVSTLELGDSALYLCASSGGQGLYEQYFGPGTRLTVT.